This T cell receptor (beta chain) originates from a study of CD8 T cells in Susac syndrome. CD8+ and CD4+ T cells from blood underwent TCR beta sequencing. The multiple sclerosis control group was made up of treatment-naive patients with stable or active relapsing-remitting disease. While CD8+ and CD4+ T cells were isolated negatively, TEMRA cells were enriched by FACS. The V end lost 3 bases, the J end lost 4 bases, and 16 bases lay between the germline ends. The CDR3 spans 15 residues. Germline-derived CDR1 and CDR2 are SGHRS and YFSETQ. With random hexamers, reverse transcription was performed on about 0.45 to 1 ug of RNA. A multiplex approach, immunoSEQ multiplex PCR, amplified TCR beta CDR3 across 54 Vbeta and 13 Jbeta. TCRdb re-called the immunoSEQ multiplex PCR reads with MiXCR, one entry per CDR3 protein. The sample contains around 300,000 distinct CDR3 sequences, 65% to 90% of which appear only once.

The clonotype was recovered from a human donor with multiple sclerosis. What was sequenced was CD8+ T cells from PBMCs. V and J are TRBV5-1 and TRBJ1-1, with a weak D call TRBD1 (6 bases). This CDR3 reads CASSWTVPAATEAFF. The DNA for the CDR3 is TGCGCCAGCAGCTGGACAGTTCCCGCGGCCACTGAAGCTTTCTTT.